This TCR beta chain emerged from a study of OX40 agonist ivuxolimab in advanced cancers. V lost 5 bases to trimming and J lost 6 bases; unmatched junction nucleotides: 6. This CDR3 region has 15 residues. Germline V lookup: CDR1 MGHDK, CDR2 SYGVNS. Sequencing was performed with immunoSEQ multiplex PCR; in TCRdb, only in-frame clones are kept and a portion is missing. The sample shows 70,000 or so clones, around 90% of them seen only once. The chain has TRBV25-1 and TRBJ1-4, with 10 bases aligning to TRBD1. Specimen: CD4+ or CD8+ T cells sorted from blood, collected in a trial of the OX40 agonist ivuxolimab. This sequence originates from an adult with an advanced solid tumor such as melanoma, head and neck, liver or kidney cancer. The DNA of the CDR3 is TGTGCCAGCAGTAGCCGGGACAGGGGATATGAAAAACTGTTTTTT. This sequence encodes CASSSRDRGYEKLFF.